This TCR beta chain was profiled in a study of T-cell reconstitution after alpha-beta-depleted transplantation in children. This clonotype appeared a few times. Preparation of the TCRbeta library was carried out with unique molecular identifiers. MiXCR, run by TCRdb on the PCR reads, gives a single entry per CDR3 protein. The sample consists of about 230,000 distinct CDR3 sequences, about 11% of them appearing once. Trimming at V came to 3 bases and at J to 0 bases, leaving 5 bases not matched to a gene. The V gene's germline CDR1 is KGHDR and CDR2 SFDVKD. This CDR3 is built from 16 residues. This specimen consisted of PBMCs from the stem cell graft donor, obtained from the stem cell graft. The V gene is TRBV24-1, the J gene TRBJ2-3; 7 positions match TRBD1. The sequence was collected from a human donor who donated a stem cell graft to a child with acute lymphoblastic leukemia. The CDR3 region is CATSDRRDRSTDTQYF. CDR3 nucleotides: TGTGCCACCAGTGATCGCCGGGACAGAAGCACAGATACGCAGTATTTT.